These 20 T cell receptor beta chains share one sample of origin, sequenced in a study of T cell responses to AZD1222 COVID-19 vaccine. The assay was immunoSEQ multiplex PCR, and TCRdb's table has in-frame clones only and misses some. The repertoire holds under 140,000 clones, with 85% to 90% as singletons. The material sequenced was peripheral blood, taken 28 days after the second AZD1222 dose. The origin of the receptors is an adult who received the AZD1222 COVID-19 vaccine.

The V and J genes are TRBV6-5 and TRBJ2-7; the match to TRBD1 covers 7 bases. CDR1 and CDR2 (germline): MNHEY, SVGAGI. V shed 7 bases, J shed 0 bases, and the junction held 9 bases outside the gene matches. The CDR3 totals 15 residues. CDR3 protein: CASTPTTGSSYEQYF. Here the CDR3 DNA reads TGTGCCAGCACTCCGACGACAGGGTCCTCCTACGAGCAGTACTTC.

The rearrangement uses TRBV29-1 and TRBJ2-1; 7 bases match TRBD2. Germline CDR1 reads SQVTM; CDR2 reads ANQGSEA. After removal of 6 bases from V and 4 bases from J, the junction contained 9 bases not matched to a gene. The CDR3 totals 14 residues. CDR3 nucleotides: TGCAGCGTATCTAGACTAGCAGAATACAATGAGCAGTTCTTC. Protein: CSVSRLAEYNEQFF.

V is TRBV11-3 and J is TRBJ2-7; 7 bases are a match to TRBD2. The CDR3 runs to 15 residues. V lost 2 bases and J lost 3; bases outside the gene matches: 7. Germline V lookup: CDR1 SGHNT, CDR2 YENEEA. The CDR3 sequence: CASSLRGDSVYEQYF. Here the CDR3 DNA reads TGTGCCAGCAGCTTACGGGGGGATAGTGTCTACGAGCAGTACTTC.

V and J are TRBV7-8 and TRBJ1-4, with a possible D match to TRBD1 (5 bases). CDR1 and CDR2 from the germline V gene are SGHVS and FQNEAQ. Trimming removed 5 bases at V and 14 bases at J, with 24 bases between. The CDR3 length is 15 residues. CDR3: CASSRGETDVEGLFF. CDR3 sequence (DNA): TGTGCCAGCAGCCGAGGGGAGACAGACGTTGAAGGGCTGTTTTTT. The full variable domain, rest sourced from reference TRBV7-8 and TRBJ1-4, is GAGVSQSPRYKVAKRGQDVALRCDPISGHVSLFWYQQALGQGPEFLTYFQNEAQLDKSGLPSDRFFAERPEGSVSTLKIQRTQQEDSAVYLCASSRGETDVEGLFFGSGTQLSVL.

This clone has a single count. The chain carries TRBV4-1 and TRBJ2-7; possible D gene TRBD2, 6 bases. Trimming removed 6 bases at V and 2 bases at J, with 20 bases between. The germline V gene encodes CDR1 MGHRA and CDR2 YSYEKL. The CDR3 totals 16 residues. DNA of the CDR3: TGCGCCAGCAGACCCCCCGAGGACTACCTTACCTACGAGCAGTACTTC. Protein product: CASRPPEDYLTYEQYF.

The rearrangement uses TRBV5-1 and TRBJ2-6; no firm D call. CDR3 length: 13 amino acids. Germline values: CDR1 SGHRS, CDR2 YFSETQ. The V and J ends lost 4 bases and 4 bases respectively, with 6 bases between them. The CDR3 DNA sequence: TGCGCCAGCAGCCCAGACGGGGCCAACGTCCTGACTTTC. As protein: CASSPDGANVLTF.

The chain has TRBV6-5 and TRBJ2-1, with 8 bases that match TRBD2. CDR1 and CDR2 (germline): MNHEY, SVGAGI. Unmatched junction bases numbered 10, after V lost 2 bases and J lost 13 bases. CDR3 length: 14 residues. CDR3 DNA: TGTGCCAGCAGTTACGATCCGGGTGGACTAGCTCAGTTCTTC. It encodes CASSYDPGGLAQFF.

The rearrangement links TRBV6-5 to TRBJ2-7, with TRBD1 as a possible D gene (6 bases). There are 13 residues in the CDR3. The germline V gene encodes CDR1 MNHEY and CDR2 SVGAGI. The ends were cut back, 6 bases at V and 6 bases at J, with 15 bases in the middle. The CDR3 loop is CASSRGQSPEQYF. The CDR3 bases are TGTGCCAGCAGCCGGGGACAATCCCCCGAGCAGTACTTC.

The rearrangement links TRBV10-3 to TRBJ1-2; no clear D. V shed 0 bases and J shed 6 bases, with 11 bases lying between them. The CDR3 has 14 amino acids. CDR1 ENHRY and CDR2 SYGVKD come from the germline V gene. The CDR3 here is CAISESIPGNGYTF. In nucleotides, the CDR3 is TGTGCCATCAGTGAGTCGATCCCCGGGAATGGCTACACCTTC.

The chain recombines TRBV3-1 (or the pseudogene TRBV3-2) with TRBJ2-3; D gene ambiguous. This CDR3 comprises 12 residues. Germline lookup yields CDR1 LGHDT and CDR2 YNNKEL (reference sequence). The V and J ends lost 3 bases and 6 bases respectively, with 7 bases between them. In DNA form, the CDR3 reads TGTGCCAGCAGCCATGCTCGGGATACGCAGTATTTT. Protein: CASSHARDTQYF.

The chain carries TRBV5-1 and TRBJ1-2, with a tentative D call TRBD1 (6 bases). The ends were cut back, 0 bases at V and 2 bases at J, with 11 bases in the middle. CDR1 and CDR2 (germline): SGHRS, YFSETQ. The CDR3 has 15 residues. CDR3 sequence: CASSLEAGENYGYTF. Here the CDR3 DNA reads TGCGCCAGCAGCTTGGAGGCAGGGGAAAACTATGGCTACACCTTC.

The chain combines TRBV7-8 with TRBJ1-2, with 8 bases that match TRBD1. CDR1 is SGHVS and CDR2 is FQNEAQ in the germline V gene. The V segment lost 6 bases and the J segment 8 bases; nucleotides outside the gene matches: 14. The CDR3 consists of 15 residues. The CDR3 is CASSQPHRDRRGYTF. The CDR3 nucleotides are TGTGCCAGCAGTCAACCTCACCGGGACAGGCGGGGCTACACCTTC.

This clone was counted once. The rearrangement links TRBV10-1 to TRBJ2-2; 7 nucleotides line up with TRBD1. This CDR3 is built from 16 residues. Per germline, CDR1 WNHNN and CDR2 SYGVQD (reference sequence). Trimming at V came to 0 bases and at J to 0 bases, leaving 1 base not matched to a gene. The CDR3 is CASSESGQTNTGELFF. CDR3 DNA sequence: TGCGCCAGCAGTGAGTCGGGACAGACGAACACCGGGGAGCTGTTTTTT.

The chain employs TRBV19 and TRBJ2-5; the D gene is possibly TRBD2 (5 bases). Trimming removed 3 bases at V and 4 bases at J, with 15 bases between. This CDR3 is built from 15 residues. Germline CDR1 and CDR2: LNHDA and SQIVND (reference sequence). The CDR3 region is CASSIRRVGRETQYF. Written as DNA, the CDR3 is TGTGCCAGTAGTATTAGGCGGGTCGGTCGAGAGACCCAGTACTTC.

A few counts support this clone. Other nucleotide sequences from this sample produce the same CDR3. This sequence joins TRBV6-4 and TRBJ2-2; 8 bases line up with TRBD2. This CDR3 has 14 amino acids. Trimming removed 3 bases from V and 3 bases from J; junction bases left unmatched: 0. Germline CDR1 and CDR2: MRHNA and SNTAGT. In DNA form, the CDR3 reads TGTGCCAGCAGTGAAGCGGGAGACACCGGGGAGCTGTTTTTT. Encoded protein: CASSEAGDTGELFF.

V usage is TRBV9 and J usage is TRBJ2-1, with TRBD1 matching over 9 bases. CDR3 length: 16 residues. The V and J ends lost 4 bases and 4 bases, in that order; junction bases with no gene match: 9. Germline CDR1 and CDR2: SGDLS and YYNGEE. This CDR3 is CASSPPGQGHYNEQFF. The CDR3 DNA reads TGTGCCAGCAGCCCCCCGGGACAGGGACATTACAATGAGCAGTTCTTC.

The rearrangement links TRBV5-1 to TRBJ2-1; TRBD2 aligns across 10 bases. The V gene's germline CDR1 is SGHRS and CDR2 YFSETQ. After removal of 0 bases from V and 5 bases from J, the junction contained 8 bases not matched to a gene. The CDR3 is 17 amino acids. Written as DNA, the CDR3 is TGCGCCAGCAGCTTGGCCGGGTTACTAGCGGGAAACAATGAGCAGTTCTTC. As protein: CASSLAGLLAGNNEQFF.

The rearrangement links TRBV6-5 to TRBJ1-2; 11 bases fit TRBD1. In germline, CDR1 is MNHEY, CDR2 SVGAGI. The CDR3 runs 15 residues. The junction had 6 bases not matched to a gene; V was cut back by 5 bases and J by 4 bases. CDR3 in amino acids: CASSRGQGAVYGYTF. The DNA for the CDR3 is TGTGCCAGCAGTCGCGGACAGGGGGCCGTCTATGGCTACACCTTC.

This clone was detected only a few times. The V gene is TRBV12-3 or TRBV12-4, the J gene TRBJ2-5, with D maybe TRBD1 (5 bases). Deletions cut 3 bases from V and 13 bases from J, with 15 bases between. The length of the CDR3 is 12 residues. The CDR3 DNA reads TGTGCCAGCAGTTTTTCCGACAGTACGACGTACTTC. Amino acids: CASSFSDSTTYF.

The chain combines TRBV2 with TRBJ1-6; possibly TRBD1 for D (6 bases). The CDR3 has 13 residues. CDR1 and CDR2 (germline): SNHLY, FYNNEI. V gave up 8 bases and J gave up 5 bases, with 10 bases separating them. In nucleotides, the CDR3 is TGTGCCAGCCGGGACAACAATAATTCACCCCTCCACTTT. This codes for CASRDNNNSPLHF.